This T cell receptor (beta chain) was retrieved from a study of T cells in Graves' hyperthyroidism and ophthalmopathy. Overall study findings and caveats: A model of 13 V-J features distinguished ophthalmopathy from stable hyperthyroidism.

As to this clonotype: As yet, its antigen is unknown.

Amplification yielded TCR beta CDR3 regions, with RNA transcripts as the source. A first-round RT-PCR of the TCR CDR3 used the HTBI primer set. Via MiXCR, TCRdb re-called the multiplex PCR reads, giving one row per CDR3 protein. The sample contains 300,000 to 450,000 distinct CDR3 sequences, roughly 20% of which appear only once. With duration under 3 months, ophthalmopathy was active: Clinical Activity Score at least 3, NOSPECS at least 4. Diagnoses rested on clinical symptoms, serum thyroxine and TRAb, thyroid ultrasound and orbital computed tomography. V shed 7 bases, J shed 1 base, and the junction held 3 bases outside the gene matches. From germline, CDR1 is MNHNS and CDR2 SASEGT. CDR3 length: 14 amino acids.

The source of this sequence is a man younger than 35 with Graves' ophthalmopathy. The sample taken for sequencing was blood. This chain links TRBV6-1 with TRBJ2-2, with TRBD1 matching over 7 bases. The CDR3 DNA sequence: TGTGCCAGCACCCACAGGGGGAACACCGGGGAGCTGTTTTTT. This encodes CASTHRGNTGELFF.